The source of this T cell receptor (beta chain) is a study of blood T cell repertoires in COVID-19. In the original analysis: Amplification with reference gene primers provided the estimates of nucleated cell counts. Assay: immunoSEQ multiplex PCR; the TCRdb copy retains only in-frame clones and omits some. The DNA was the basis for D and trimming; V, J and clone size are from that table. Of hundreds of thousands of clones listed, 70% to 90% are singletons. Per germline, CDR1 MDHEN and CDR2 SYDVKM. The V gene end was trimmed by 5 bases and the J gene end by 2 bases; junction bases not matched to a gene: 9. There are 16 residues in the CDR3.

Sequencing input: peripheral blood. This chain joins TRBV28 and TRBJ2-7, with TRBD1 matching 10 bases. The sequence derives from a woman aged 40 to 50 who had recovered from COVID-19. CDR3 DNA sequence: TGTGCCAGCAGTCTACGACAGGGGGCAGGGACCTACGAGCAGTACTTC. Translating gives CASSLRQGAGTYEQYF.